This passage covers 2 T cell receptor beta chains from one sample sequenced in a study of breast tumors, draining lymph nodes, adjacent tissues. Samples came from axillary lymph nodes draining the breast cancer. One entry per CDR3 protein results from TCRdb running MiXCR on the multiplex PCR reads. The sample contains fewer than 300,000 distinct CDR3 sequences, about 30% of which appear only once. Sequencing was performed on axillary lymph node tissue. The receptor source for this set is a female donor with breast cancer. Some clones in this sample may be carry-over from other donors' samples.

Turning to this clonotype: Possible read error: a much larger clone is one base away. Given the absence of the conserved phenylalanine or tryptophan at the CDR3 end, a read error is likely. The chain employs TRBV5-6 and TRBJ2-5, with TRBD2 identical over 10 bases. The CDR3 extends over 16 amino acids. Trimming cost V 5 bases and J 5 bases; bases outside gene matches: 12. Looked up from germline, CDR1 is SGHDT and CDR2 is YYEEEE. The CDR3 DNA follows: TGTGCCAGCAGTTTCCGATCTAGCGGGAGCATTGAGACCCAGTACCTC. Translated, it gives CASSFRSSGSIETQYL.

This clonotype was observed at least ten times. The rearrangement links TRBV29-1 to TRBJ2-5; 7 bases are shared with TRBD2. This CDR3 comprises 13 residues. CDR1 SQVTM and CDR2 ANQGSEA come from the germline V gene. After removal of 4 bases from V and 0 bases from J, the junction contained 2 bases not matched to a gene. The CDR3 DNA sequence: TGCAGCGTTGGCGGGAGTAACCAAGAGACCCAGTACTTC. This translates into CSVGGSNQETQYF.